The 7 T cell receptor beta chains below come from one sample, sequenced in a study of blood T cell repertoires in COVID-19. The method was immunoSEQ multiplex PCR; TCRdb's version includes in-frame clones alone and lacks a portion of them. The sample lists about 12,000 clones, over 60% occurring once. Sample: peripheral blood. All receptors derive from a man between 60 and 75 years old with COVID-19, enrolled during active disease.

The V gene is TRBV12-5, the J gene TRBJ2-7; 9 positions agree with TRBD1. The V and J ends lost 5 bases and 5 bases, in that order; junction bases with no gene match: 13. This CDR3 spans 16 amino acids. Germline V CDR1 and CDR2: LGHNT, FRNRAP. The CDR3 DNA follows: TGTGCTAGTGGTCCCAATATCGGGACAGGGCCGCACGAGCAGTACTTC. It translates to CASGPNIGTGPHEQYF.

The rearrangement joins TRBV24-1 to TRBJ2-3; 7 positions agree with TRBD2. V trimming: 3 bases; J trimming: 5 bases; junction bases outside the gene matches: 10. The germline gives CDR1 KGHDR, CDR2 SFDVKD. CDR3 length equals 16 residues. In nucleotides, the CDR3 is TGTGCCACCAGTGATCGAACCATAGGGGAGGGAGATACGCAGTATTTT. Its translation is CATSDRTIGEGDTQYF.

The chain links TRBV25-1 to TRBJ1-6; possibly TRBD1 for D (5 bases). V was pared by 5 bases and J by 7 bases, with 15 bases between. The CDR3 length is 15 residues. Germline V gives CDR1 MGHDK, CDR2 SYGVNS. CDR3 residues: CASSTGREWNSPLHF. The DNA for the CDR3 is TGTGCCAGCAGTACAGGCCGGGAGTGGAATTCACCCCTCCACTTT.

This chain links TRBV13 with TRBJ2-7; a weak D match, TRBD2 (5 bases). V was trimmed by 2 bases and J by 1 base, leaving 9 bases between them. The CDR3 totals 14 residues. CDR1 is PRHDT and CDR2 is FYEKMQ in the germline V gene (reference sequence). As DNA, the CDR3 is TGTGCCAGCAGCTTAAATGGAGGTTCCTACGAGCAGTACGTC. Amino acids: CASSLNGGSYEQYV.

This clone was seen a few times. The chain uses TRBV4-2 and TRBJ2-2, with 9 nucleotides matching TRBD1. Germline loops: CDR1 LGHNA, CDR2 YNFKEQ. J lost 4 bases, V lost 3 bases, and 9 bases had no gene match. This CDR3 spans 17 amino acids. The CDR3 DNA is TGTGCCAGCAGCCAGCCGGGACAGGGATTGGTCACCGGGGAGCTGTTTTTT. Amino acid sequence: CASSQPGQGLVTGELFF.

The gene calls are TRBV28 and TRBJ1-2; D is undetermined. Between the trimmed V and J ends, which lost 10 bases and 2 bases, there was a span of 8 bases. Germline V gene data show CDR1 as MDHEN and CDR2 as SYDVKM. This CDR3 spans 11 amino acids. The CDR3, as DNA: TGTGCCATCCTCCAGAACTATGGCTACACCTTC. This sequence encodes CAILQNYGYTF.

This chain links TRBV10-3 with TRBJ2-7; D gene uncertain. The CDR3 spans 12 residues. CDR1 and CDR2 from the germline V gene are ENHRY and SYGVKD. V was clipped by 3 bases and J by 3 bases, with 6 bases between them. The CDR3 sequence: CAISENSYEQYV. The CDR3 DNA reads as TGTGCCATCAGTGAAAACAGCTACGAGCAGTACGTC.